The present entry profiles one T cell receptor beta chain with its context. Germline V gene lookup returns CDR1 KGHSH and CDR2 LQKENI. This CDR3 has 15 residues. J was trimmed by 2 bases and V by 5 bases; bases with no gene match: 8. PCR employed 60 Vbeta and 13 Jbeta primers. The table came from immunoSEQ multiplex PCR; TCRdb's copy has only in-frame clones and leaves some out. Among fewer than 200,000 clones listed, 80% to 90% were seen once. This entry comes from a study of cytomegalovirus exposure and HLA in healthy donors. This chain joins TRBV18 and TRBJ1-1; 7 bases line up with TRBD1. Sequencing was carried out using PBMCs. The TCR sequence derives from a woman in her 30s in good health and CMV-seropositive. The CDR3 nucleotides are TGTGCCAGCTCAGGAGGGACAGCGGCTAACACTGAAGCTTTCTTT. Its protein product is CASSGGTAANTEAFF.